This T cell receptor beta chain was sequenced in a study of T cell repertoires in cytomegalovirus infection. The overall study: It can be stated that public TCR beta signatures indicated CMV infection as well as a matching HLA type. Findings of the study overall: Adding up the frequency of public TCR beta families identified people who carried CMV plus the relevant HLA. HLA-C-restricted TCR beta clonotypes specific for CMV led the ex vivo response.

TCRdb re-called the reads with MiXCR, one entry per CDR3 protein. The sample lists hundreds of thousands of distinct CDR3 sequences; 20% to 25% were seen once. The CDR3 totals 17 residues. CDR1 is SGHTA and CDR2 is FQGNSA in the germline V gene. With 5 bases clipped from V and 1 base from J, the junction kept 11 bases outside the gene matches. The table lists this clonotype with many counts. Its target is unknown. The TCR comes from a human donor in good health (CMV status not recorded). Some clones in this sample may be carry-over from other donors' samples. The V call is TRBV7-2, the J call TRBJ1-2, with TRBD1 identical over 9 bases. The sequenced material came from CD8+ T cells from PBMCs. CDR3 protein: CASSPQGQGLINYGYTF. The CDR3, as DNA: TGTGCCAGCAGCCCCCAGGGACAGGGCCTAATTAACTATGGCTACACCTTC. Drawing the rest from reference TRBV7-2 and TRBJ1-2, the complete variable domain is GAGVSQSPSNKVTEKGKDVELRCDPISGHTALYWYRQSLGQGLEFLIYFQGNSAPDKSGLPSDRFSAERTGGSVSTLTIQRTQQEDSAVYLCASSPQGQGLINYGYTFGSGTRLTVV.